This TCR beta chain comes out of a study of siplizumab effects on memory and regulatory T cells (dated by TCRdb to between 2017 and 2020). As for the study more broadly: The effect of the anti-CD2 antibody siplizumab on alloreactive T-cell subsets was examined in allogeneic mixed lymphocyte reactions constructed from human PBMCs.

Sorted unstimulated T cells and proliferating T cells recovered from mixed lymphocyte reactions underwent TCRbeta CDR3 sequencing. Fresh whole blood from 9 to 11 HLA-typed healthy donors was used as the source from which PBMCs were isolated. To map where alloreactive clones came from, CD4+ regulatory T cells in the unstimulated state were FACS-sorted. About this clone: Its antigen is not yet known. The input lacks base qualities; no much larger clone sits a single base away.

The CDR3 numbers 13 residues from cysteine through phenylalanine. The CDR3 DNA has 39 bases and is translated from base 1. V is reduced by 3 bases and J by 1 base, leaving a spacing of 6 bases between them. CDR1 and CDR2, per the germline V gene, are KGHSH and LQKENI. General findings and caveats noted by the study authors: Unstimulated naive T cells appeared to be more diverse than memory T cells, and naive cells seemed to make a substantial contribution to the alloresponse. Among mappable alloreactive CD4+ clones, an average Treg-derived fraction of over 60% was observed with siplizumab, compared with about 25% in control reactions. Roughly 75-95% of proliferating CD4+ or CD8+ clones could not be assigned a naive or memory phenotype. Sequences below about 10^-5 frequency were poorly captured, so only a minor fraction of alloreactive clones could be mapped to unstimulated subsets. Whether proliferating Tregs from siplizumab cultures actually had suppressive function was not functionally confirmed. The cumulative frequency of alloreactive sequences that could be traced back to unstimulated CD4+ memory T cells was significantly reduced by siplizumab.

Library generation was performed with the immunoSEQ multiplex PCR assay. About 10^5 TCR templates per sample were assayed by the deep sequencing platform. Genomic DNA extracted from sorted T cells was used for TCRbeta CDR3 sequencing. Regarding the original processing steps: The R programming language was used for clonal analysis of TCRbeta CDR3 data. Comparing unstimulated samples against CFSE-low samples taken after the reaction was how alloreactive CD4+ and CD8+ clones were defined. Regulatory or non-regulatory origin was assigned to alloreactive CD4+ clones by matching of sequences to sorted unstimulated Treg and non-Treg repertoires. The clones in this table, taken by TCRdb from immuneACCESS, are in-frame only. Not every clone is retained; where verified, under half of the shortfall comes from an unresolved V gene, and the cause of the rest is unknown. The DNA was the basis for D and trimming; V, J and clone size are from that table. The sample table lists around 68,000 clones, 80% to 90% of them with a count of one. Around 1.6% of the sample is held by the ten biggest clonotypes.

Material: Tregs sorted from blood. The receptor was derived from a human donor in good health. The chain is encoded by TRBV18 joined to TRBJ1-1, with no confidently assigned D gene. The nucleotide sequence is TGTGCCAGCTCACCGCGGGAGAACACTGAAGCTTTCTTT. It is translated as CASSPRENTEAFF.